This entry lists 32 T cell receptor beta chains sequenced from one sample in a study of T-cell reconstitution after alpha-beta-depleted transplantation in children. For TCRbeta, the library was prepared with unique molecular identifiers. Using its own MiXCR run on the PCR reads, TCRdb lists one record per CDR3 protein. In the table there are roughly 490,000 distinct CDR3 sequences, around 10% of which are singletons. The source material was PBMCs, mostly from graft donor cells, sampled 180 days after TCRalphabeta/CD19-depleted stem cell transplant. Receptor source: a female patient between 2 and 15 years old who had a stem cell transplant for aplastic anemia, so the T cells may come from the graft donor.

This clonotype appeared a few times. In DNA form, the CDR3 reads TGTGCCAGCAGCTCAAACCCCCCACACAGGGGAACTGAAGCTTTCTTT. Translating gives CASSSNPPHRGTEAFF. The gene calls are TRBV7-2 and TRBJ1-1; 7 nucleotides agree with TRBD1. The length of the CDR3 is 16 residues. The ends lost 4 bases at V and 5 bases at J; junction bases unmatched: 13. Per germline, CDR1 SGHTA and CDR2 FQGNSA. The entire variable domain, with the rest obtained from reference TRBV7-2 and TRBJ1-1, is as follows: GAGVSQSPSNKVTEKGKDVELRCDPISGHTALYWYRQSLGQGLEFLIYFQGNSAPDKSGLPSDRFSAERTGGSVSTLTIQRTQQEDSAVYLCASSSNPPHRGTEAFFGQGTRLTVV.

The chain combines TRBV30 with TRBJ2-1, with TRBD1 matching 8 bases. The CDR3 consists of 13 residues. V dropped 1 base and J dropped 5; count of bases not matched to a gene: 1. Per germline, CDR1 GTSNPN and CDR2 SVGIG (reference sequence). CDR3 DNA: TGTGCCTGGAGTGGACAGGGGAACAATGAGCAGTTCTTC. This encodes CAWSGQGNNEQFF. The full variable domain, in which reference TRBV30 and TRBJ2-1 provide the parts outside the CDR3, is SQTIHQWPATLVQPVGSPLSLECTVEGTSNPNLYWYRQAAGRGLQLLFYSVGIGQISSEVPQNLSASRPQDRQFILSSKKLLLSDSGFYLCAWSGQGNNEQFFGPGTRLTVL.

This clonotype appeared many times. The chain couples TRBV7-8 to TRBJ2-2; D remains ambiguous. V shed 3 bases and J shed 1 base, with 3 bases lying between them. This CDR3 contains 13 residues. Per germline, CDR1 SGHVS and CDR2 FQNEAQ. CDR3 in amino acids: CASSFKNTGELFF. CDR3 DNA: TGTGCCAGCAGCTTTAAGAACACCGGGGAGCTGTTTTTT. Filled out from reference TRBV7-8 and TRBJ2-2, the complete variable domain reads GAGVSQSPRYKVAKRGQDVALRCDPISGHVSLFWYQQALGQGPEFLTYFQNEAQLDKSGLPSDRFFAERPEGSVSTLKIQRTQQEDSAVYLCASSFKNTGELFFGEGSRLTVL.

The chain joins TRBV12-3 or TRBV12-4 to TRBJ1-2; possible D gene TRBD1, 5 bases. The CDR3 is 14 residues long. With 6 bases removed from V and 6 bases from J, the gap between germline ends came to 17 bases. The CDR3 DNA follows: TGTGCCAGCAGCCCAGGGTCGCTACCCAATGGCTACACCTTC. Translation: CASSPGSLPNGYTF.

This clonotype came up a few times. The J gene is TRBJ2-7, the V gene TRBV10-3; 7 nucleotides line up with TRBD1. The CDR3 loop spans 13 amino acids. Unmatched junction bases numbered 4, after V lost 6 bases and J lost 2 bases. Germline V CDR1 and CDR2: ENHRY, SYGVKD. The CDR3 loop reads CAIRRQGAYEQYV. As DNA, the CDR3 is TGTGCCATCAGGAGACAGGGAGCCTACGAGCAGTACGTC.

The CDR3 here is CASSYSLATDTQYF. In nucleotides, the CDR3 is TGTGCCAGCAGTTACTCTCTCGCAACAGATACGCAGTATTTT. The rearrangement uses TRBV6-2 or TRBV6-3 and TRBJ2-3, with D uncertain. The CDR3 totals 14 residues. CDR1 and CDR2 from the germline V gene are MNHEY and SVGEGT. The V end was cut by 0 bases, the J end by 3 bases, with 7 bases between.

The V gene is TRBV12-3 or TRBV12-4, the J gene TRBJ2-3; D remains ambiguous. The CDR3 length is 14 residues. Trimming shortened V by 1 base and J by 4 bases, and 9 bases separated the two germline ends. This CDR3 reads CASSLERVPDTQYF. For the CDR3, the DNA is TGTGCCAGCAGTTTAGAAAGGGTGCCAGATACGCAGTATTTT.

This chain uses TRBV29-1 with TRBJ2-1; 9 bases match TRBD2. CDR3 length: 16 amino acids. J gave up 3 bases and V 6 bases, and 12 bases lay outside the gene matches. The germline V gene has CDR1 SQVTM and CDR2 ANQGSEA. CDR3 in DNA: TGCAGCGTGGATCGGTTCGCGGGGGGGATCTACAATGAGCAGTTCTTC. Its translation: CSVDRFAGGIYNEQFF.

This clonotype was observed a handful of times. The chain is built from TRBV7-2 and TRBJ1-3; D gene uncertain. V lost 5 bases to trimming and J lost 0 bases, with 17 bases between them. There are 17 residues in the CDR3. Germline V gene data show CDR1 as SGHTA and CDR2 as FQGNSA. CDR3 protein: CASSPRPGDISGNTIYF. As DNA, the CDR3 is TGTGCCAGCAGCCCCCGGCCTGGAGACATCTCTGGAAACACCATATATTTT.

In this sample, this clonotype turned up a few times. The V and J genes are TRBV5-1 and TRBJ2-1; 8 bases align to TRBD2. Germline trimming cut 0 bases from V and 9 bases from J; bases unmatched to any gene: 8. The CDR3 covers 15 residues. Germline assignment: CDR1 SGHRS and CDR2 YFSETQ. This chain's CDR3 is CASSLAGGAWGEQFF. The CDR3 bases are TGCGCCAGCAGCTTGGCCGGGGGGGCTTGGGGTGAGCAGTTCTTC.

The chain combines TRBV9 with TRBJ1-1; 8 bases match TRBD1. CDR1 is SGDLS, CDR2 YYNGEE, per germline. The CDR3 consists of 15 residues. Unmatched junction bases numbered 12, after V lost 4 bases and J lost 7 bases. Here the CDR3 DNA reads TGTGCCAGCAGCTTGCGGGAGACAGGGGATGGTGAAGCTTTCTTT. This sequence encodes CASSLRETGDGEAFF.

This clonotype was detected only a few times. The V and J genes are TRBV29-1 and TRBJ1-2; D is possibly TRBD1 (6 bases). The V gene lost 4 bases and the J gene lost 4 bases, with 13 bases spanning the gap. This CDR3 comprises 13 residues. CDR1 SQVTM and CDR2 ANQGSEA come from the germline V gene. The CDR3 DNA reads TGCAGCGTTGTCGACAGGATAGTCTATGGCTACACCTTC. Amino acid sequence: CSVVDRIVYGYTF.

In the case of this clonotype: At one end the junction does not follow the germline gene, possibly because of a read error. V and J are TRBV5-1 and TRBJ2-7; 8 bases are shared with TRBD1. Germline V CDR1 and CDR2: SGHRS, YFSETQ. The CDR3 loop spans 12 amino acids. This CDR3 is CASSSGLDREDF. DNA for the CDR3: TGCGCCAGCAGTTCGGGGCTGGACAGGGAAGACTTC.

A few counts support this clonotype. CDR3 DNA sequence: TGCGCCAGCAGCCAAGGACAACGATACAATGAGCAGTTCTTC. This sequence encodes CASSQGQRYNEQFF. V is TRBV5-1 and J is TRBJ2-1, with D possibly TRBD1 on 5 matching bases. The V end was cut by 4 bases, the J end by 4 bases, with 12 bases between. The CDR3 consists of 14 residues. Germline values: CDR1 SGHRS, CDR2 YFSETQ.

This clonotype has ten or more counts. The V call is TRBV11-2, the J call TRBJ2-1; TRBD2 agrees at 10 bases. CDR3 length: 15 residues. Germline CDR1 SGHAT, CDR2 FQNNGV. V was clipped by 0 bases and J by 4 bases; unmatched bases: 0. The CDR3 region has the DNA TGTGCCAGCAGCTTAGAACTAGCGGGATACAATGAGCAGTTCTTC. Its protein product is CASSLELAGYNEQFF.

This clonotype was seen at least ten times. V usage is TRBV10-1 and J usage is TRBJ1-1; perhaps TRBD1 as D (5 bases). V lost 10 bases and J lost 1, with 13 bases in between. The CDR3 contains 13 residues. Germline CDR1 WNHNN, CDR2 SYGVQD (reference sequence). CDR3 nucleotides: TGCGCCACCATGAAGGGGCAGAACACTGAAGCTTTCTTT. It translates to CATMKGQNTEAFF.

This clonotype showed up just a few times. V gene TRBV4-3 combines with J gene TRBJ1-5, with TRBD1 identical over 7 bases. The CDR3 has 18 residues. The J segment lost 2 bases and the V segment lost 5 bases, leaving 15 bases of the junction unmatched. The germline CDR1 and CDR2 sequences are LGHNA and YSLEER. CDR3 nucleotides: TGCGCCAGCAGCTCGGACAGGTGGTTAGGAGGGGGCAATCAGCCCCAGCATTTT. Protein product: CASSSDRWLGGGNQPQHF.

This clonotype turned up a few times. This rearrangement joins TRBV28 to TRBJ2-7; 7 bases match TRBD1. With V trimmed by 3 bases and J by 3 bases, 5 bases remained unmatched. The CDR3 runs to 14 residues. CDR1 is MDHEN, CDR2 SYDVKM, per germline. CDR3 DNA: TGTGCCAGCAGTTTCGGGACAGTTTACTACGAGCAGTACTTC. Amino acids: CASSFGTVYYEQYF.

In its sample, this clonotype was seen many times. J is TRBJ2-2 and V is TRBV29-1, with D possibly TRBD1 on 6 matching bases. The CDR3 is 13 amino acids. Trimming removed 5 bases from V and 6 bases from J, with 13 bases in between. Per the germline V gene, CDR1 is SQVTM and CDR2 is ANQGSEA. The CDR3 spells CSVSFRGAGELFF. In nucleotides, the CDR3 is TGCAGCGTTTCATTCAGGGGAGCCGGGGAGCTGTTTTTT.

This clonotype has only one observation. This rearrangement joins TRBV4-1 to TRBJ2-2; 10 bases are shared with TRBD2. Germline V gives CDR1 MGHRA, CDR2 YSYEKL. V shed 4 bases and J 6 bases; nucleotides not matched to a gene: 5. This CDR3 region has 15 residues. CDR3 DNA: TGCGCCAGCAGCCCGCTAGCGGGAGATTCCGGGGAGCTGTTTTTT. Translated: CASSPLAGDSGELFF.

The table lists this clonotype with many counts. The chain recombines TRBV5-1 with TRBJ2-7, with TRBD2 identical over 9 bases. Germline CDR1 SGHRS, CDR2 YFSETQ. With V trimmed by 1 base and J by 2 bases, 19 bases remained unmatched. The CDR3 consists of 20 residues. The CDR3 here is CASSLNWRGQASGNPYEQYF. As DNA, the CDR3 is TGCGCCAGCAGCTTGAATTGGCGCGGTCAAGCTAGCGGGAACCCCTACGAGCAGTACTTC. Full variable domain (missing parts from reference TRBV5-1 and TRBJ2-7): KAGVTQTPRYLIKTRGQQVTLSCSPISGHRSVSWYQQTPGQGLQFLFEYFSETQRNKGNFPGRFSGRQFSNSRSEMNVSTLELGDSALYLCASSLNWRGQASGNPYEQYFGPGTRLTVT.

The chain recombines TRBV2 with TRBJ2-3; 12 bases match TRBD2. The CDR3 length is 16 residues. V lost 7 bases and J lost 0; bases outside the gene matches: 5. Germline V lookup: CDR1 SNHLY, CDR2 FYNNEI. This chain's CDR3 is CASISLAGGSTDTQYF. For the CDR3, the DNA is TGTGCCAGCATCTCACTAGCGGGAGGTAGCACAGATACGCAGTATTTT.

As concerns this clonotype: Germline and junction disagree at one end, which may indicate a read error. V and J are TRBV6-5 and TRBJ2-1; tentatively, D is TRBD2 (7 bases). The length of the CDR3 is 19 residues. The germline V gene has CDR1 MNHEY and CDR2 SVGAGI. The CDR3 sequence is CANSYSRLNGGPSYNEQFF. CDR3 bases: TGTGCCAACAGTTACTCGAGGCTCAACGGGGGGCCTTCCTACAATGAGCAGTTCTTC.

This clonotype has more than one count but fewer than ten. V and J are TRBV4-2 and TRBJ2-1, with 10 bases that match TRBD1. There are 19 residues in the CDR3. Germline CDR1 reads LGHNA; CDR2 reads YNFKEQ. V was pared by 0 bases and J by 0 bases, with 8 bases of the junction left unmatched. In DNA form, the CDR3 reads TGTGCCAGCAGCCAAGATTGGGGGACAGGGGCCAGCTCCTACAATGAGCAGTTCTTC. Encoded protein: CASSQDWGTGASSYNEQFF.

The chain links TRBV7-2 to TRBJ1-5; D is undetermined. V gave up 5 bases and J gave up 7 bases, with 18 bases separating them. This CDR3 contains 15 residues. Germline CDR1 is SGHTA and CDR2 is FQGNSA. CDR3 sequence reads: CASSLRVGEWQPQHF. The CDR3, as DNA: TGTGCCAGCAGCCTGCGCGTCGGCGAATGGCAGCCCCAGCATTTT.

The chain uses TRBV24-1 and TRBJ1-4, with D tentatively TRBD1 (6 bases). Germline V gives CDR1 KGHDR, CDR2 SFDVKD. Deletions cut 4 bases from V and 9 bases from J, with 14 bases between. CDR3 length: 14 amino acids. This chain's CDR3 is CATSDPRGGQKLFF. The CDR3 nucleotides read TGTGCCACCAGTGACCCGAGGGGGGGTCAAAAACTGTTTTTT.

In this sample, this clonotype turned up a few times. This rearrangement joins TRBV7-2 to TRBJ2-7, with a possible D match to TRBD2 (6 bases). CDR3 length: 17 amino acids. Germline CDR1 is SGHTA and CDR2 is FQGNSA. V lost 0 bases, J lost 0 bases, and 15 bases lay in between. The CDR3 region is CASSLARGSGHSYEQYF. The CDR3 nucleotides are TGTGCCAGCAGCTTAGCGAGGGGAAGCGGGCACTCCTACGAGCAGTACTTC.

The sample holds many counts of this clonotype. The rearrangement uses TRBV6-2 or TRBV6-3 and TRBJ2-7; TRBD1 is a possible D gene (6 bases). Per germline, CDR1 MNHEY and CDR2 SVGEGT. Trimming stripped 2 bases from V and 3 bases from J, with 26 bases between. This CDR3 contains 19 residues. CDR3 protein: CASSYPDWTEGSLLYEQYV. CDR3 nucleotide sequence: TGTGCCAGCAGTTACCCGGACTGGACAGAAGGCTCCCTTCTCTACGAGCAGTACGTC.

This clonotype was seen a handful of times. This chain connects TRBV5-1 to TRBJ1-4, with 7 bases fitting TRBD1. The V and J ends lost 3 bases and 8 bases, in that order; junction bases with no gene match: 10. The CDR3 is 15 residues long. Per the germline V gene, CDR1 is SGHRS and CDR2 is YFSETQ. Here the CDR3 DNA reads TGCGCCAGCAGCTCGTCGAGACAGGGCAGGGAAAAACTGTTTTTT. This codes for CASSSSRQGREKLFF.

The genes are TRBV5-1 and TRBJ2-7, with no clear D. There are 13 residues in the CDR3. The V end was cut by 0 bases, the J end by 2 bases, with 6 bases between. Germline values: CDR1 SGHRS, CDR2 YFSETQ. CDR3 sequence reads: CASSLVFTYEQYV. CDR3 DNA sequence: TGCGCCAGCAGCTTGGTATTTACCTACGAGCAGTACGTC.

This clonotype was seen repeatedly, ten times or more. The chain couples TRBV29-1 to TRBJ1-1; perhaps TRBD1 as D (6 bases). The germline V gene encodes CDR1 SQVTM and CDR2 ANQGSEA. V was cut by 3 bases and J by 5 bases, with 13 bases left in between. The CDR3 contains 13 residues. The CDR3 sequence: CSVDRRGYTEAFF. The CDR3 region has the DNA TGCAGCGTTGATCGAAGGGGGTATACTGAAGCTTTCTTT. Using reference TRBV29-1 and TRBJ1-1 for the parts outside the CDR3, the full variable domain is SAVISQKPSRDICQRGTSLTIQCQVDSQVTMMFWYRQQPGQSLTLIATANQGSEATYESGFVIDKFPISRPNLTFSTLTVSNMSPEDSSIYLCSVDRRGYTEAFFGQGTRLTVV.

The gene calls are TRBV20-1 and TRBJ2-1, with 12 bases that match TRBD2. The CDR3 spans 13 residues. The junction had 4 bases not matched to a gene; V was cut back by 4 bases and J by 9 bases. Germline V gene lookup returns CDR1 DFQATT and CDR2 SNEGSKA (reference sequence). The CDR3 sequence is CSATTSGSTEQFF. The CDR3, as DNA: TGCAGTGCTACGACTAGCGGGAGTACTGAGCAGTTCTTC.